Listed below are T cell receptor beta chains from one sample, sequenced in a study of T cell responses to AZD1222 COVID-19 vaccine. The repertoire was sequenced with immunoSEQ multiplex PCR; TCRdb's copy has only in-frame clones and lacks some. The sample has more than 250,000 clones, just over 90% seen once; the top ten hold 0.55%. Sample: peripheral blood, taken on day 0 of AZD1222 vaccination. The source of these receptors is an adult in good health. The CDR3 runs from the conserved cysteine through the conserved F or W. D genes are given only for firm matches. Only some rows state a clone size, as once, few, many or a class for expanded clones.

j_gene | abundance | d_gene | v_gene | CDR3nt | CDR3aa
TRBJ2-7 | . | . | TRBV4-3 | TGCGCCAGCAGCCAAGTCGGTAAGCCCTACGAGCAGTACTTC | CASSQVGKPYEQYF
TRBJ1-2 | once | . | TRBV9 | TGTGCCAGCAGCGGGGGACCGGACTATGGCTACACCTTC | CASSGGPDYGYTF
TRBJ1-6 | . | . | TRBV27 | TGTGCCAGCAGTTTTGGTTGGACAGCAAATTCACCCCTCCACTTT | CASSFGWTANSPLHF
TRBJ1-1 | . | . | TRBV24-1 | TGTGCCTCCAGGGGACTTCACACTGAAGCTTTCTTT | CASRGLHTEAFF
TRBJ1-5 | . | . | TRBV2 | TGTGCCAGCAGTGGCGAAGGGAATCAGCCCCAGCATTTT | CASSGEGNQPQHF
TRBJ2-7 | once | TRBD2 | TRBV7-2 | TGTGCCAGCAGCTCCCGACTAGCGGCCTACGAGCAGTACTTC | CASSSRLAAYEQYF
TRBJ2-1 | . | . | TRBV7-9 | TGTGCCAGCAGCTTAACTCCAGGGCGTGATGAGCAGTTCTTC | CASSLTPGRDEQFF
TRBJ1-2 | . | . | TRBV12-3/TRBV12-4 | TGTGCCAGCAGTGGGGATGGGGGTGGCTACACCTTC | CASSGDGGGYTF
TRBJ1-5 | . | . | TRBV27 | TGTGCCAGCAGTCGACAGGCAAATCAGCCCCAGCATTTT | CASSRQANQPQHF
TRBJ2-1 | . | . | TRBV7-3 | TGTGCCAGCAGCCCCGATGGGACGACCGCGCAGTTCTTC | CASSPDGTTAQFF
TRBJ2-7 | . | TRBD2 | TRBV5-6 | TGTGCCAGCAGCTTACTTATTGGGCGGGAGCTGGACGAGCAGTACTTC | CASSLLIGRELDEQYF
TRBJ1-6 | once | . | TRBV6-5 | TGTGCCAGCAGGCAGACTCGTGCTGGTAGCCCCCTCCACTTT | CASRQTRAGSPLHF
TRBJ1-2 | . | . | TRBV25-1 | TGTGCCAGCAGTGAAAGGGTAGGGAGTGGCTACACCTTC | CASSERVGSGYTF
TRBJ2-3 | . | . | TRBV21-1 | TGTGCCAGCAGCAAAGCTTGTAAGCGGGAGATTAGAGATACGCAGTATTTT | CASSKACKREIRDTQYF
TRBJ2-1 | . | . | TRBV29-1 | TGCAGCGTTGAATTGGTAGCGGCGGGTGAGCAGTTCTTC | CSVELVAAGEQFF
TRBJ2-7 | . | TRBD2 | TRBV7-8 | TGTGCCAGCAGGTCTCAGCCGGGGGGGTTAAACTACGAGCAGTACTTC | CASRSQPGGLNYEQYF
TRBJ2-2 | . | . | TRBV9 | TGTGCCAGCAGCGTAACGGGAGGGGAGCTGTTTTTT | CASSVTGGELFF
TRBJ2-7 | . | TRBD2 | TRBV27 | TGTGCCAGCACCCCATCCGGGACTAGTCAGTACGAGCAGTACTTC | CASTPSGTSQYEQYF
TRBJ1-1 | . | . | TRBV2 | TGTGCCAGCAGTGAGATGGAAGCTTTCTTT | CASSEMEAFF
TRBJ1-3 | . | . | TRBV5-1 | TGCGCCAGCAGCGCACAGTCCAACTCTGGAAACACCATATATTTT | CASSAQSNSGNTIYF
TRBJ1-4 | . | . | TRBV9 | TGTGCCAGCAGCGTAGGGCGGCAGGCGGATGAAAAACTGTTTTTT | CASSVGRQADEKLFF
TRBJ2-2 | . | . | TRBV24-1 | TGTGCCACCAGTGATTTGAGACAGGGAGGGACCGGGGAGCTGTTTTTT | CATSDLRQGGTGELFF
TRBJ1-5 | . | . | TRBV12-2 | TGTGCAAGTCCCCTTAGGGATAGCAATCAGCCCCAGCATTTT | CASPLRDSNQPQHF
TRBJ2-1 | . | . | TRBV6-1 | TGTGCCAGCAGTGAAGCTTCGACAGGGGGTCTAGCGGGTCATGAGCAGTTCTTC | CASSEASTGGLAGHEQFF
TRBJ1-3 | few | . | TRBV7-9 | TGTGCCAGTAGTAGAGGGGTCCCCTACTCTGGAAACACCATATATTTT | CASSRGVPYSGNTIYF
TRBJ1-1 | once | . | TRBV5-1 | TGCGCCAGCAGCTCACCGATGGGTACTGAAGCTTTCTTT | CASSSPMGTEAFF
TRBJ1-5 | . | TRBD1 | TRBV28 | TGTGCCAGCAGTTTATCGCGACAGGGGAGTCAGCCCCAGCATTTT | CASSLSRQGSQPQHF
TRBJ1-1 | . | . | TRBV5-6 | TGTGCCAGCAGTTCTCTCAGACGGAACTTGAACACTGAAGCTTTCTTT | CASSSLRRNLNTEAFF
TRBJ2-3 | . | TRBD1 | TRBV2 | TGTGCCGGCACCGGGACAGGATCACAAGATACGCAGTATTTT | CAGTGTGSQDTQYF
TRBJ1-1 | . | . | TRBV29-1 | TGCAGCGTTGCAGGGAGCACTGAAGCTTTCTTT | CSVAGSTEAFF
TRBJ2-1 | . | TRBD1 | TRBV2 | TGTGCCAGCAGCGCCAAGGGACAGGGGGCAATCAATGAGCAGTTCTTC | CASSAKGQGAINEQFF
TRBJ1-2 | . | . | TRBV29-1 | TGCAGCGTTTCATTGGCACACTATGGCTACACCTTC | CSVSLAHYGYTF
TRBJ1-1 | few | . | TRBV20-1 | TGCAGTGCTAGTCACCTGGCGCCGAACACTGAAGCTTTCTTT | CSASHLAPNTEAFF
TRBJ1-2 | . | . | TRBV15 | TGTGCCACCAAACCGCGGGCCTGCGGCTACACCTTC | CATKPRACGYTF
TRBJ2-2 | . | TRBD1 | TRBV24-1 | TGTGCCACCAGTGAGACGACCGGGACAGGGAACACCGGGGAGCTGTTTTTT | CATSETTGTGNTGELFF
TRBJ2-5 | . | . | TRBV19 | TGTGCCAGTAGTCTCCTTGGAGAGACCCAGTACTTC | CASSLLGETQYF
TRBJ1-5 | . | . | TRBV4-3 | TGCGCCAGCAGCCAAGACCCAGGTGGCAATCAGCCCCAGCATTTT | CASSQDPGGNQPQHF
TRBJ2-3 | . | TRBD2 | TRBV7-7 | TGTGCTAGCAGCTTCGGCGGGGGGAGCACAGATACGCAGTATTTT | CASSFGGGSTDTQYF
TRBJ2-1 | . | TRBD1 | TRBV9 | TGTGCCAGCAGCGTGCAGGGGGCGCGGTCCAATGAGCAGTTCTTC | CASSVQGARSNEQFF
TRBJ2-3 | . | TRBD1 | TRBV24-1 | TGTGCCATCGGACAGGGAGGAGTAGATACGCAGTATTTT | CAIGQGGVDTQYF
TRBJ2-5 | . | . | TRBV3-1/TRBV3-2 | TGTGCCAGCATCCCCCCTCCAGGGACCCAGTACTTC | CASIPPPGTQYF
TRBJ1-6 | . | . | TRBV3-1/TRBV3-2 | TGTGCCAGCAGCCGTCATTCACCCCTCCACTTT | CASSRHSPLHF
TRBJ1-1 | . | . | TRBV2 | TGTGCCAGCGCACAGAGAACTGAAGCTTTCTTT | CASAQRTEAFF
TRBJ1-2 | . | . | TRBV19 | TGTGCCACCACCTGGGGAAAGGGAGGGAATGGCTACACCTTC | CATTWGKGGNGYTF
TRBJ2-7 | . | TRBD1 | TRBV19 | TGTGCCAGTAATCCGGGACAGGGTGCCTACGAGCAGTACTTC | CASNPGQGAYEQYF
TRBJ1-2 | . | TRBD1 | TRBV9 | TGTGCCAGCAGCGCCAATCCGGGACAGGGTGCTGGCTACACCTTC | CASSANPGQGAGYTF